This T cell receptor (beta chain) is drawn from a study of blood T cell repertoires in COVID-19. For the study at large: Italy, Spain and the United States were the sources of the convalescent and acute COVID-19 samples.

Germline CDR1 reads MNHEY; CDR2 reads SVGEGT. This CDR3 region has 16 residues. Original processing methods: Reference gene primer amplification gave estimated nucleated cell counts. Profiling relied on immunoSEQ multiplex PCR, and the TCRdb table lists in-frame clones only, not all of them. V and J calls and clone size come straight from that table; D and trimming were deduced from the DNA. The sample has about 160,000 clones; around 92% are singletons. Turning to this clone: The junction differs from germline at one of its ends, possibly a read error.

The source of this sequence is a man aged 25-45 years with COVID-19, enrolled during active disease. The chain has TRBV6-2 or TRBV6-3 and TRBJ1-1, with 7 bases identical to TRBD1. The sequencing sample was made of peripheral blood. CDR3 nucleotide sequence: TGTGCCAGCAGTAAACTCACTCAGGGGGGAGCCCGGTTGGTTTCTTTT. It codes for CASSKLTQGGARLVSF.